The rows below give T cell receptor beta chains drawn from one sample of a study of regulatory T cells in long-lasting Graves disease. MiXCR was run by TCRdb on the multiplex PCR reads, yielding one entry per CDR3 protein. The sample records 510,000 or so distinct CDR3 sequences, more than 10% being singletons. This same sample was also part of a study on T cells in Graves' hyperthyroidism and ophthalmopathy.

The sample consisted of peripheral blood mononuclear cells (PBMCs), taken at new diagnosis, from a patient treated with antithyroid drugs. These receptors all come from a woman in her 30s with Graves disease. Each CDR3 is given with its conserved first and last residue. D genes are given only for firm matches. Size is stated for part of the rows, as once, few or many counts, or as a class when the clone is expanded.

DNA | CDR3 | size | J | D | V
TGTGCCAGCAGCGTAGGGCTTTTTAGAGAGACCCAGTACTTC | CASSVGLFRETQYF | many | TRBJ2-5 | - | TRBV9
TGTGCCAGCAGCTTAAGGTACAGCGGGAGAACGAAAGAGACCCAGTACTTC | CASSLRYSGRTKETQYF | few | TRBJ2-5 | TRBD2 | TRBV7-3
TGTGCCAGCAATTGGCTAGCGGGTGAGCAGTTCTTC | CASNWLAGEQFF | many | TRBJ2-1 | TRBD2 | TRBV2
TGTGCCAGTGCCGACAAGATGAACACTGAAGCTTTCTTT | CASADKMNTEAFF | - | TRBJ1-1 | - | TRBV19
TGTGCCAGCAGCCCAGGGGGGGGTGCTTTCTTT | CASSPGGGAFF | - | TRBJ1-1 | TRBD1 | TRBV6-1
TGTGCCAGTAGTATCGGAGGAAACACCGGGGAGCTGTTTTTT | CASSIGGNTGELFF | - | TRBJ2-2 | - | TRBV19
TGTGCCAGCAGCTTGGCGGGACATGGCTACACCTTC | CASSLAGHGYTF | many | TRBJ1-2 | - | TRBV5-1
TGCGCCAGCAGCTCCGGGAGGATCGGAAACACCATATATTTT | CASSSGRIGNTIYF | many | TRBJ1-3 | - | TRBV5-1
TGTGCCAGTAGTCCAACACTAGCGGATACCACAGATACGCAGTATTTT | CASSPTLADTTDTQYF | - | TRBJ2-3 | TRBD2 | TRBV19
TGTGCCACCAGTGATTTCTCCGGGAGCTCCTACAATGAGCAGTTCTTC | CATSDFSGSSYNEQFF | - | TRBJ2-1 | - | TRBV24-1
TGCAGTGCTGGACTAGCGGGAGAGACCCAGTACTTC | CSAGLAGETQYF | few | TRBJ2-5 | TRBD2 | TRBV20-1
TGCAGTGCTAGAGCGGGGATCCAGGGTTTAAGGGGCTACACCTTC | CSARAGIQGLRGYTF | few | TRBJ1-2 | - | TRBV20-1
TGTGCCAGCAGCCAAGGGGACAGGGTTATTGACACTGAAGCTTTCTTT | CASSQGDRVIDTEAFF | few | TRBJ1-1 | TRBD1 | TRBV14
TGTGCCAGCAGCTCTGAGGCGAACACCGGGGAGCTGTTTTTT | CASSSEANTGELFF | many | TRBJ2-2 | - | TRBV7-8
TGTGCCAGCAGTTCTTCTTGGGACTCTGAAGCTTTCTTT | CASSSSWDSEAFF | few | TRBJ1-1 | - | TRBV6-2/TRBV6-3
TGTGCCAGCAGCGTAGCCGAATCAGGAAACACCATATATTTT | CASSVAESGNTIYF | many | TRBJ1-3 | - | TRBV9
TGCAGTGCTAGTCGCGGTGATACGCAGTATTTT | CSASRGDTQYF | many | TRBJ2-3 | - | TRBV20-1
TGTGCCAGCAGCCTCTCTACAAGTCCGGAGCAGTACTTC | CASSLSTSPEQYF | many | TRBJ2-7 | - | TRBV11-2
TGTGCCAGCAGCTGGGGAATTGCAACTAATGAAAAACTGTTTTTT | CASSWGIATNEKLFF | - | TRBJ1-4 | - | TRBV7-6
TGCAGTGCTAGAGATACCTCTTCGGGGAACACCGGGGAGCTGTTTTTT | CSARDTSSGNTGELFF | - | TRBJ2-2 | - | TRBV20-1
TGTGCCAGCAGAACATCGGGACTAGGACTTTACGAGCAGTACTTC | CASRTSGLGLYEQYF | many | TRBJ2-7 | TRBD2 | TRBV6-1
TGTGCCAGCGAGGGACAGGGCTATCAGCCCCAGCATTTT | CASEGQGYQPQHF | many | TRBJ1-5 | TRBD1 | TRBV2
TGCGCCAGCAGCCCCGCTAGCGGGTCCGCCTACGAGCAGTACTTC | CASSPASGSAYEQYF | many | TRBJ2-7 | TRBD2 | TRBV5-1
TGTGCCAGTAGCGCTACTAGCGGGAGATGGGTTAGAGCCTTCTTC | CASSATSGRWVRAFF | few | TRBJ2-1 | TRBD2 | TRBV19
TGTGCCAGCAGTTCCTATACAGGGGTTTTCTCTGGGGCCAACGTCCTGACTTTC | CASSSYTGVFSGANVLTF | many | TRBJ2-6 | TRBD1 | TRBV28
TGTGCCAGCAGCTTGACCGGGACAGGGGGCAATGGCTACACCTTC | CASSLTGTGGNGYTF | many | TRBJ1-2 | TRBD1 | TRBV7-9
TGTGCCTGTGATCGTGGATATGGCTACACCTTC | CACDRGYGYTF | - | TRBJ1-2 | - | TRBV30
TGCGCCAGCAGCTCACCCGGGGTGCCGTACAATGAGCAGTTCTTC | CASSSPGVPYNEQFF | - | TRBJ2-1 | - | TRBV4-1
TGTGCCAGCAGCTTAGCCCTAGCGGGAGCGGATGAGCAGTTCTTC | CASSLALAGADEQFF | many | TRBJ2-1 | TRBD2 | TRBV7-9
TGTGCCACCAAGGGCTGGGCGGGAGGGCCCGAGCAGTTCTTC | CATKGWAGGPEQFF | few | TRBJ2-1 | TRBD2 | TRBV15
TGTGCCAGCAGAAGGATGCTTAGCGGTGATACGCAGTATTTT | CASRRMLSGDTQYF | - | TRBJ2-3 | - | TRBV28
TGTGCCAGCACCCTGGTAGCGGGAGCCAGGGAGACCCAGTACTTC | CASTLVAGARETQYF | many | TRBJ2-5 | TRBD2 | TRBV12-3/TRBV12-4
TGTGCCAGCAGTTTGGGGGGACTAGCTCGAGAGACCCAGTACTTC | CASSLGGLARETQYF | many | TRBJ2-5 | TRBD2 | TRBV28
TGTGCCATCAGCCAAGATATGAACACTGAAGCTTTCTTT | CAISQDMNTEAFF | many | TRBJ1-1 | - | TRBV10-3
TGTGCCAGCAGCTTGCCGGGAATGGGTAACACTGAAGCTTTCTTT | CASSLPGMGNTEAFF | few | TRBJ1-1 | - | TRBV5-4
TGCGCCAGCAGCCTAGGAATCCTAAACACTGAAGCTTTCTTT | CASSLGILNTEAFF | many | TRBJ1-1 | - | TRBV5-1
TGCAGTGCTAGAGTTCTAGCGGGGAGCCCCTACAATGAGCAGTTCTTC | CSARVLAGSPYNEQFF | - | TRBJ2-1 | TRBD2 | TRBV20-1
TGTGCCTGGAGCGCCGGACAGGGGTGGCAGTACTTC | CAWSAGQGWQYF | many | TRBJ2-7 | TRBD1 | TRBV30
TGCAGTGCTAGCGGGCAGCTGGTCTCTGGAAACACCATATATTTT | CSASGQLVSGNTIYF | few | TRBJ1-3 | - | TRBV20-1
TGTGCCAGCAGCCCTCCGGGACTAGGGAAGCTGTTTTTT | CASSPPGLGKLFF | - | TRBJ2-2 | TRBD2 | TRBV3-1
TGTGCCAGCAGTTTCGGACTAGCGGGATATAATGAGCAGTTCTTC | CASSFGLAGYNEQFF | many | TRBJ2-1 | TRBD2 | TRBV2
TGTGCCAGCAGTCCCCCGGGACTAGCGGGAGACCTAGCCGAGCAGTACTTC | CASSPPGLAGDLAEQYF | many | TRBJ2-7 | TRBD2 | TRBV28
TGTGCCAGCAGCCCAGACGGGGGGAGGGCCTACGAGCAGTACTTC | CASSPDGGRAYEQYF | - | TRBJ2-7 | TRBD2 | TRBV9
TGTGCCAGTAGTACTAGGGGGCTCACTGAAGCTTTCTTT | CASSTRGLTEAFF | many | TRBJ1-1 | TRBD1 | TRBV19
TGCAGTGCCACTTTATGGGGCGGCAATCAGCCCCAGCATTTT | CSATLWGGNQPQHF | many | TRBJ1-5 | - | TRBV20-1
TGTGCCTGGAGTGTACCGGGACCCGAGCAGTTCTTC | CAWSVPGPEQFF | many | TRBJ2-1 | - | TRBV30
TGTGCCAGCAGTTTAGTTAAAGAGACCCAGTACTTC | CASSLVKETQYF | many | TRBJ2-5 | - | TRBV28
TGTGCCAGCAGCGTACCAGGTGCGGGGGAGCTGTTTTTT | CASSVPGAGELFF | - | TRBJ2-2 | - | TRBV7-9
TGTGCCAGCAGTGAAGGTCAGGGGGCAGGGCAAGAGACCCAGTACTTC | CASSEGQGAGQETQYF | - | TRBJ2-5 | TRBD1 | TRBV2
TGTGCCAGCAGCTTAAAGGGACAGGTTGAGTACGAGCAGTACTTC | CASSLKGQVEYEQYF | many | TRBJ2-7 | TRBD1 | TRBV11-2
TGTGCCAGCAGCTTAGCATCTAACTATGGCTACACCTTC | CASSLASNYGYTF | many | TRBJ1-2 | - | TRBV7-2
TGTGCCAGCAACCGAGGCGGGACAGGGGGAGAGACCCAGTACTTC | CASNRGGTGGETQYF | many | TRBJ2-5 | TRBD1 | TRBV11-3
TGTGCCACCAGTGATCACACAGGGGGCACAGATACGCAGTATTTT | CATSDHTGGTDTQYF | many | TRBJ2-3 | TRBD1 | TRBV24-1
TGTGCCAGCCTCTCCGGGGGCTCCTACAATGAGCAGTTCTTC | CASLSGGSYNEQFF | many | TRBJ2-1 | - | TRBV28